The present TCR beta chain was sequenced within a study of T cells expressing NK-cell markers. For the study at large: HCMV seropositivity characterized most of the eight sequenced donors, and seronegativity one. Study findings and constraints: Similarly, these clonotypes led the CD3+CD56-NKG2C+ fraction as well in a few donors. More than 5 donors had dominant NKG2C+ clonotypes that comprised about 1.0-7.0% of their CD8+ T cells.

TCRdb re-called the 5' RACE reads and gives one entry per CDR3 protein, without DNA. The sample includes about 410,000 distinct CDR3 sequences. As for this clonotype: As yet, its antigen is unknown.

The germline V gene encodes CDR1 SGHTA and CDR2 FQGNSA. The CDR3 is 17 amino acids. The origin of this receptor is a woman between 50 and 59 years old in good health. The V and J genes are TRBV7-2 and TRBJ2-2; there is no DNA to check the TCRdb D call of TRBD1. Sequenced input: blood T cells: a sorted CD56 or NKG2C T cell subset, CD4+ or CD8+ T cells, or bulk PBMC T cells (not recorded which). CDR3 residues: CASSGIRGVVLTGELFF.